This T cell receptor (beta chain) was found in a study of T cell responses to AZD1222 COVID-19 vaccine. Generated by immunoSEQ multiplex PCR, the TCRdb table keeps only in-frame clones and is missing some. There are 100,000 to 150,000 clones in the sample; 75% to 95% occur only once, and about 1.9% lies in the top ten. General study results and limits: Unmutated variant regions are reportedly targeted by nearly half of spike-specific TCRs. Donors, mostly white British, included more females; clonal diversity was possibly underestimated. Repertoires were sampled only after the peak T cell response.

With regard to this clone: Its antigen is currently unknown.

Whether given at about 4 or about 12 weeks, second doses were pooled. The TCR sequence derives from an adult who received the AZD1222 COVID-19 vaccine. This material consisted of peripheral blood, taken 28 days after the second AZD1222 dose.

The CDR3 loop reads CASSPPVSGSGGGELFF. DNA of the CDR3: TGTGCCAGCAGCCCTCCGGTGAGCGGGAGTGGCGGCGGGGAGCTGTTTTTT. The rearrangement uses TRBV7-9 and TRBJ2-2, with TRBD2 identical over 8 bases. The CDR3 loop spans 17 amino acids. CDR1 SEHNR and CDR2 FQNEAQ come from the germline V gene (reference sequence). The ends lost 5 bases at V and 7 bases at J; junction bases unmatched: 15.